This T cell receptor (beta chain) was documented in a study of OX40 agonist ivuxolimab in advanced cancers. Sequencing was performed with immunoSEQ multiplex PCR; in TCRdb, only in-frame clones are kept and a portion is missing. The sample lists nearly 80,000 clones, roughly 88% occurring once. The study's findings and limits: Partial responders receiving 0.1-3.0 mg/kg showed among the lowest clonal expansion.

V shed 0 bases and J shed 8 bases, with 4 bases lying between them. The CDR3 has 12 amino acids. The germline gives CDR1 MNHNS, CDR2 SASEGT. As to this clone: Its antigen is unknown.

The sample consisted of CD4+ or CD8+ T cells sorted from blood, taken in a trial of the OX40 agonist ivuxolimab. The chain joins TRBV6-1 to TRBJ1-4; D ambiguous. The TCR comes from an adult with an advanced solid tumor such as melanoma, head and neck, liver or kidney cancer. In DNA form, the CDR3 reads TGTGCCAGCAGTGAAGCCCGAGAAAAACTGTTTTTT. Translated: CASSEAREKLFF.